The rows below give T cell receptor beta chains drawn from one sample of a study of cytomegalovirus exposure and HLA in healthy donors. Clones were sequenced by immunoSEQ multiplex PCR, and TCRdb holds only the in-frame ones, with some missing. The table lists nearly 200,000 clones, 75% to 85% of them singletons. Sequenced material: PBMCs. Every receptor here comes from a male donor in good health and CMV-seropositive. Both conserved end residues are part of each CDR3. The order of the fields is V gene, CDR3 length, clone size, J gene, D gene, CDR3 DNA, CDR3 protein. D genes are given only for firm matches. Some rows have no size entry. The others give once, few or many, or a class for an expanded clone.

>TRBV6-6|13|.|TRBJ2-2|.
TGTGCCAGCAGTTACTCCCCGACCGGGGAGCTGTTTTTT
CASSYSPTGELFF
>TRBV2|14|.|TRBJ2-1|TRBD2
TGTGCCACAGATTCCGGGACTAGCAACCGTGAGCAGTTCTTC
CATDSGTSNREQFF
>TRBV4-1|15|.|TRBJ2-7|.
TGCGCCAGCAGCCAAGAACAGGCAGGGGCCTACGAGCAGTACTTC
CASSQEQAGAYEQYF
>TRBV10-1|19|.|TRBJ1-6|.
TGCGCCAGCAGTGAGTCAACGAAGAGATGGTGGGGGGTTTATGCACCCCTCCACTTT
CASSESTKRWWGVYAPLHF
>TRBV12-2|13|.|TRBJ2-7|.
TGTGCAAGTCGCTTTGGACAGGGCTACGAGCAGTACTTC
CASRFGQGYEQYF
>TRBV7-3|14|once|TRBJ2-3|.
TGTGCCAGCAGCACCCGCGGGGACCCTGGTACGCAGTATTTT
CASSTRGDPGTQYF
>TRBV11-2|17|.|TRBJ1-1|TRBD1
TGTGCCAGCAGCAGTCCGGGACAGGGGACCGAGAACACTGAAGCTTTCTTT
CASSSPGQGTENTEAFF
>TRBV7-2|15|.|TRBJ1-3|.
TGTGCCAGCAGCTGGGCAGAGGGCAGCGGAAACACCATATATTTT
CASSWAEGSGNTIYF
>TRBV9|13|.|TRBJ2-1|.
TGTGCCAGCAGCGACCAGCGGCGCAGTGAGCAGTTCTTC
CASSDQRRSEQFF
>TRBV2|13|.|TRBJ1-1|TRBD1
TGTGCCAGCAGTGGGACAGGGTACGCTCAAGCTTTCTTT
CASSGTGYAQAFF
>TRBV7-7|15|.|TRBJ2-2|TRBD2
TGTGCTAGCAGCCCAACCGGGACTAGCGGCGGGGAGCTGTTTTTT
CASSPTGTSGGELFF
>TRBV10-3|12|.|TRBJ2-1|.
TGTGCCATCAGCGGACAGTCCGATGAGCAGTTCTTC
CAISGQSDEQFF
>TRBV7-8|13|.|TRBJ1-3|.
TGTGCCAGCAGCTTCGACAGAGAAAACACCATATATTTT
CASSFDRENTIYF
>TRBV6-5|15|.|TRBJ1-1|.
TGTGCCAGCAGTTACTCGCGGGGGGCGAACACTGAAGCTTTCTTT
CASSYSRGANTEAFF
>TRBV5-1|12|.|TRBJ2-5|TRBD2
TGCGCCAGCGCGGGGGGAGGAGAGACCCAGTACTTC
CASAGGGETQYF
>TRBV7-6|16|.|TRBJ2-7|TRBD2
TGTGCCAGCAGTCTCCGGGCGGGAGGCCCCTCCTACGAGCAGTACTTC
CASSLRAGGPSYEQYF
>TRBV19|17|once|TRBJ1-2|.
TGTGCCAGTAGTATAGCAGTAACGAAATCTCCTAACTATGGCTACACCTTC
CASSIAVTKSPNYGYTF
>TRBV19|14|.|TRBJ1-1|TRBD1
TGTGCCAGTAGTACCCGGGGACAGGCCATCACAGCTTTCTTT
CASSTRGQAITAFF
>TRBV6-5|15|.|TRBJ1-3|TRBD1
TGTGCCAGCAGTATAGAGACAGGGTCTGGAAACACCATATATTTT
CASSIETGSGNTIYF
>TRBV7-2|14|.|TRBJ1-4|.
TGTGCCAGCAGCTTAGTCCCCCTGCGGGAAAAACTGTTTTTT
CASSLVPLREKLFF